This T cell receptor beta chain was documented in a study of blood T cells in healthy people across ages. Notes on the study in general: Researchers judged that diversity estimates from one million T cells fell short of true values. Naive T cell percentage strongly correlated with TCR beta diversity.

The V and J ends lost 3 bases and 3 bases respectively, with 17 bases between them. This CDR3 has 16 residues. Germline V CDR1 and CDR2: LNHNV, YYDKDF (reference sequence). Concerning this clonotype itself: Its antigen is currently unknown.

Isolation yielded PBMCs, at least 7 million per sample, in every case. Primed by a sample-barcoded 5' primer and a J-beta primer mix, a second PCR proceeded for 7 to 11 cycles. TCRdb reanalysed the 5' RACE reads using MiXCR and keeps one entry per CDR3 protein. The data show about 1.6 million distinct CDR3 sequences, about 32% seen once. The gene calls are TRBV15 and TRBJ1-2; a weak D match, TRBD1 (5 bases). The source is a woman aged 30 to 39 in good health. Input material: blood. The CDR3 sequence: CATSRRGDGADYGYTF. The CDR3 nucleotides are TGTGCCACCAGCAGGAGGGGTGACGGGGCAGACTATGGCTACACCTTC.